A single sample is the source of the 8 T cell receptor beta chains below, sequenced in a study of T-cell memory formation after mild COVID-19. Each CDR3 protein gets one entry after TCRdb re-called the 5' RACE reads with MiXCR. Altogether 500,000 to 650,000 distinct CDR3 sequences are present, about 20% being singletons, with the ten largest covering about 8.4%. The specimen was PBMCs or a T cell subset sorted from them (not recorded which). All receptors derive from an adult woman who had mild COVID-19 (a few samples of this study predate the infection). Cell type and time point are not known.

This clonotype has more than one count but fewer than ten. The chain employs TRBV30 and TRBJ1-2; D is unclear. The ends were cut back, 2 bases at V and 3 bases at J, with 13 bases in the middle. The CDR3 totals 14 residues. Germline V gene sequence: CDR1 GTSNPN, CDR2 SVGIG (reference sequence). This CDR3 is CAWSTQSLDYGYTF. The CDR3 DNA sequence: TGTGCCTGGAGTACACAGTCCCTCGACTATGGCTACACCTTC. Using reference TRBV30 and TRBJ1-2 for the parts outside the CDR3, the full variable domain is SQTIHQWPATLVQPVGSPLSLECTVEGTSNPNLYWYRQAAGRGLQLLFYSVGIGQISSEVPQNLSASRPQDRQFILSSKKLLLSDSGFYLCAWSTQSLDYGYTFGSGTRLTVV.

This clonotype was observed a few times. The V and J genes are TRBV2 and TRBJ2-3; D assignment may be TRBD1 or TRBD2 (5 bases each). With 2 bases removed from V and 0 bases from J, the gap between germline ends came to 27 bases. This CDR3 contains 21 residues. The germline CDR1 and CDR2 sequences are SNHLY and FYNNEI. The CDR3 DNA follows: TGTGCCAGCAGTGAATTAGAGAGGTGGGACCGCTATTCCCTTAGCACAGATACGCAGTATTTT. It is translated as CASSELERWDRYSLSTDTQYF.

CDR3 nucleotide sequence: TGTGCCACTAAAGGCACCCGGGGGTATAACACTGAAGCTTTCTTT. It is translated as CATKGTRGYNTEAFF. The J gene is TRBJ1-1, the V gene TRBV19; a possible D gene is TRBD1 (5 bases). Germline-derived CDR1 and CDR2 are LNHDA and SQIVND (reference sequence). Trimming removed 10 bases from V and 2 bases from J, with 20 bases in between. The CDR3 length is 15 residues.

A few counts support this clonotype. This sequence joins TRBV6-5 and TRBJ2-1; a possible D gene is TRBD1 (6 bases). Germline CDR1 is MNHEY and CDR2 is SVGAGI. The CDR3 totals 13 residues. Trimming shortened V by 7 bases and J by 1 base, and 8 bases separated the two germline ends. In DNA form, the CDR3 reads TGTGCCAGCAAGACAGGTTCCTACAATGAGCAGTTCTTC. Protein: CASKTGSYNEQFF.

The chain joins TRBV20-1 to TRBJ2-3; the D is unclear. Trimming left V 7 bases short and J 0 bases short, with 14 bases between. The CDR3 is 14 residues long. Germline lookup yields CDR1 DFQATT and CDR2 SNEGSKA (reference sequence). The CDR3 loop reads CSVPGYSSTDTQYF. Written as DNA, the CDR3 is TGCAGTGTCCCCGGATACTCGAGCACAGATACGCAGTATTTT.

This clonotype has just a few counts. The chain has TRBV7-6 and TRBJ2-5, with 8 positions matching TRBD2. V dropped 5 bases and J dropped 3; count of bases not matched to a gene: 11. Germline-derived CDR1 and CDR2 are SGHVS and FNYEAQ. The CDR3 is made up of 16 amino acids. The CDR3 DNA reads as TGTGCCAGCAGCCGGGGGGGAGCGGGATGGGAAGAGACCCAGTACTTC. Translated: CASSRGGAGWEETQYF.

The CDR3 spells CASSIRATLLGNTIYF. The CDR3 region has the DNA TGTGCCAGTAGTATTCGGGCCACTCTTCTTGGAAACACCATATATTTT. V and J are TRBV19 and TRBJ1-3, with D hard to call. The CDR3 extends over 16 amino acids. Trimming took 3 bases from V and 3 from J, leaving 15 bases between them. The V gene's germline CDR1 is LNHDA and CDR2 SQIVND (reference sequence).

This clonotype was found a few times. The rearrangement joins TRBV5-1 to TRBJ2-7; tentatively, D is TRBD1 or TRBD2 (5 bases each). CDR1 is SGHRS and CDR2 is YFSETQ in the germline V gene. V gave up 4 bases and J gave up 2 bases, with 13 bases separating them. The CDR3 runs to 14 residues. CDR3 sequence reads: CASSLGDVPYEQYF. The CDR3 DNA follows: TGCGCCAGCAGCCTCGGGGACGTACCCTACGAGCAGTACTTC.